The 14 T cell receptor beta chains below come from one sample, sequenced in a study of blood T cell repertoires in COVID-19. TCRdb's copy holds only in-frame clones and misses some; the assay was immunoSEQ multiplex PCR. The sample carries fewer than 300,000 clones, 88% recorded once. Sequencing was done on a sample of peripheral blood. The receptors shown here come from a woman aged 40-49 years who had recovered from COVID-19.

The chain joins TRBV5-6 to TRBJ2-3; 11 bases fit TRBD2. Germline-derived CDR1 and CDR2 are SGHDT and YYEEEE. The CDR3 sequence is 19 residues long. Trimming cost V 0 bases and J 4 bases; bases outside gene matches: 13. This CDR3 is CASSLALLAGDVYSDTQYF. DNA for the CDR3: TGTGCCAGCAGCTTGGCGTTACTAGCGGGAGATGTTTATTCAGATACGCAGTATTTT.

The gene calls are TRBV4-2 and TRBJ2-5, with D unclear. V was cut by 4 bases and J by 7 bases, with 13 bases left in between. The CDR3 length is 13 residues. Germline V gene data show CDR1 as LGHNA and CDR2 as YNFKEQ. Written as DNA, the CDR3 is TGTGCCAGCAGCCCATTAGTCTTTGGGACCCAGTACTTC. Translation: CASSPLVFGTQYF.

The chain recombines TRBV6-5 with TRBJ1-2, with D perhaps TRBD1 (5 bases). V dropped 2 bases and J dropped 2 bases, with 9 bases sitting between them. The germline V gene encodes CDR1 MNHEY and CDR2 SVGAGI. The length of the CDR3 is 14 residues. This CDR3 is CASSYITGNYGYTF. CDR3 DNA sequence: TGTGCCAGCAGTTACATCACAGGCAACTATGGCTACACCTTC.

The chain couples TRBV7-9 to TRBJ1-2, with 9 bases lining up with TRBD1. Germline V gene sequence: CDR1 SEHNR, CDR2 FQNEAQ (reference sequence). V lost 5 bases to trimming and J lost 1 base; unmatched junction nucleotides: 2. This CDR3 has 14 residues. As DNA, the CDR3 is TGTGCCAGCAGCAAGGACAGGGGTAACTATGGCTACACCTTC. Translation: CASSKDRGNYGYTF.

V usage is TRBV27 and J usage is TRBJ1-1; D uncertain. The germline V gene encodes CDR1 MNHEY and CDR2 SMNVEV (reference sequence). Trimming stripped 5 bases from V and 5 bases from J, with 12 bases between. The CDR3 has 13 residues. CDR3 region: CASSPPGRTEAFF. DNA of the CDR3: TGTGCCAGCAGTCCACCGGGGAGAACTGAAGCTTTCTTT.

This chain links TRBV5-6 with TRBJ2-1, with TRBD2 matching 9 bases. The V gene's germline CDR1 is SGHDT and CDR2 YYEEEE. The junction had 20 bases not matched to a gene; V was cut back by 6 bases and J by 4 bases. The CDR3 contains 19 residues. This chain's CDR3 is CASTTSGGVAGEKYNEQFF. DNA for the CDR3: TGTGCCAGCACCACCTCCGGTGGGGTAGCGGGAGAGAAATACAATGAGCAGTTCTTC.

This clone turned up a few times. J is TRBJ1-6 and V is TRBV30; 11 positions agree with TRBD1. The junction had 13 bases not matched to a gene; V was cut back by 6 bases and J by 9 bases. Germline V gene data show CDR1 as GTSNPN and CDR2 as SVGIG (reference sequence). The CDR3 runs 16 residues. In DNA form, the CDR3 reads TGTGCCTGCCCCCGGGACAGGGGGAGCGTGGGTTCACCCCTCCACTTT. It is translated as CACPRDRGSVGSPLHF. The variable domain in full, completed from reference TRBV30 and TRBJ1-6, reads SQTIHQWPATLVQPVGSPLSLECTVEGTSNPNLYWYRQAAGRGLQLLFYSVGIGQISSEVPQNLSASRPQDRQFILSSKKLLLSDSGFYLCACPRDRGSVGSPLHFGNGTRLTVT.

The chain links TRBV6-5 to TRBJ1-2, with a weak D call TRBD1 (5 bases). The germline V gene encodes CDR1 MNHEY and CDR2 SVGAGI. The CDR3 length is 11 residues. Trimming pared 5 bases from V and 8 bases from J, leaving 9 bases between. CDR3 nucleotides: TGTGCCAGCAGTCCCGGGGGGGGCTACACCTTC. It translates to CASSPGGGYTF.

This clone was recorded once. V is TRBV5-4 and J is TRBJ2-1; 12 bases agree with TRBD2. V trimming: 0 bases; J trimming: 12 bases; junction bases outside the gene matches: 7. There are 15 residues in the CDR3. Germline CDR1 and CDR2: SGHNT and YYREEE (reference sequence). The CDR3 region has the DNA TGTGCCAGCAGCTTGGGGGCTAGCGGGAGGGCGGCGCAGTTCTTC. Translating gives CASSLGASGRAAQFF.

The genes are TRBV10-3 and TRBJ2-1, with 7 nucleotides matching TRBD1. CDR3 size: 18 residues. The germline V gene encodes CDR1 ENHRY and CDR2 SYGVKD. V dropped 2 bases and J dropped 1; count of bases not matched to a gene: 11. The CDR3 DNA reads TGTGCCATCAGTGAGCCGCGGGTCGGCAGGGGGTCCTACAATGAGCAGTTCTTC. It codes for CAISEPRVGRGSYNEQFF.

The CDR3 DNA is TGTGCCAGCAGCTTAGGCGGGGCTATCACCTTC. Its protein product is CASSLGGAITF. The gene calls are TRBV7-2 and TRBJ1-2, with a weak D call TRBD1 (5 bases). The germline V gene has CDR1 SGHTA and CDR2 FQGNSA. The CDR3 loop spans 11 amino acids. With 1 base removed from V and 13 bases from J, the gap between germline ends came to 10 bases.

V usage is TRBV15 and J usage is TRBJ1-5, with a weak D call TRBD1 (6 bases). CDR1 and CDR2 (germline): LNHNV, YYDKDF (reference sequence). The CDR3 is 15 amino acids. Trimming removed 5 bases from V and 2 bases from J, with 13 bases in between. The CDR3: CATSPMGAGNQPQHF. CDR3 nucleotide sequence: TGTGCCACCAGCCCTATGGGGGCTGGCAATCAGCCCCAGCATTTT. Supplemented by reference TRBV15 and TRBJ1-5, the full variable domain reads DAMVIQNPRYQVTQFGKPVTLSCSQTLNHNVMYWYQQKSSQAPKLLFHYYDKDFNNEADTPDNFQSRRPNTSFCFLDIRSPGLGDTAMYLCATSPMGAGNQPQHFGDGTRLSIL.

The rearrangement links TRBV5-1 to TRBJ2-1, with TRBD2 identical over 11 bases. The V and J ends lost 4 bases and 9 bases, in that order; junction bases with no gene match: 12. The CDR3 length is 16 residues. The germline V gene encodes CDR1 SGHRS and CDR2 YFSETQ. This CDR3 is CASSTTEGSGRAEQFF. The DNA of the CDR3 is TGCGCCAGCAGCACCACGGAGGGTAGCGGGAGGGCTGAGCAGTTCTTC.

This chain connects TRBV3-1 (or the pseudogene TRBV3-2) to TRBJ2-5, with D maybe TRBD1 (6 bases). The CDR3 is 14 amino acids. V was shortened by 7 bases and J by 4 bases, with 16 bases between the two germline ends. Germline V gene sequence: CDR1 LGHDT, CDR2 YNNKEL (reference sequence). CDR3 in amino acids: CASTPREGGETQYF. CDR3 bases: TGTGCCAGCACGCCCCGGGAAGGGGGAGAGACCCAGTACTTC.